The 22 T cell receptor beta chains given below trace back to one sample, sequenced in a study of T cell responses to AZD1222 COVID-19 vaccine. TCRdb's table, derived via immunoSEQ multiplex PCR, lists solely in-frame clones and lacks some. This sample has 150,000 or so clones; 89% occur once, and the top ten carry 6.3%. This sample comprised peripheral blood, obtained on day 0 of AZD1222 vaccination. All receptors derive from an adult in good health.

This chain joins TRBV5-5 and TRBJ1-1; D might be TRBD1 (6 bases). CDR3 length equals 14 residues. Trimming left V 6 bases short and J 5 bases short, with 17 bases between. CDR1 and CDR2 (germline): SGHKS, YYEKEE (reference sequence). The CDR3 here is CASTETGGGTEAFF. The CDR3, as DNA: TGTGCCAGCACCGAAACGGGAGGGGGGACTGAAGCTTTCTTT. The complete variable domain, with remaining parts taken from reference TRBV5-5 and TRBJ1-1, reads DAGVTQSPTHLIKTRGQQVTLRCSPISGHKSVSWYQQVLGQGPQFIFQYYEKEERGRGNFPDRFSARQFPNYSSELNVNALLLGDSALYLCASTETGGGTEAFFGQGTRLTVV.

The chain uses TRBV5-5 and TRBJ1-1; possible D gene TRBD1, 6 bases. The V end was cut by 3 bases, the J end by 1 base, with 13 bases between. This CDR3 spans 15 amino acids. Germline V gene data show CDR1 as SGHKS and CDR2 as YYEKEE (reference sequence). The CDR3 coding sequence is TGTGCCAGCAGCTCGGTGGGGGGCTGGAACACTGAAGCTTTCTTT. This encodes CASSSVGGWNTEAFF.

The chain couples TRBV7-6 to TRBJ2-1, with TRBD1 identical over 7 bases. The length of the CDR3 is 15 residues. The V gene's germline CDR1 is SGHVS and CDR2 FNYEAQ. V lost 3 bases and J lost 6; bases outside the gene matches: 8. The CDR3 sequence: CASSFIGGGSNEQFF. The CDR3 DNA is TGTGCCAGCAGCTTTATAGGGGGCGGTTCCAATGAGCAGTTCTTC.

The chain recombines TRBV19 with TRBJ1-5, with D possibly being TRBD1 (5 bases). The CDR3 totals 12 residues. CDR1 and CDR2 from the germline V gene are LNHDA and SQIVND (reference sequence). Deletions cut 8 bases from V and 3 bases from J, with 8 bases between. The CDR3 DNA reads as TGTGCCAGTCGAGGGACCAATCAGCCCCAGCATTTT. Protein: CASRGTNQPQHF.

The V call is TRBV5-1, the J call TRBJ2-1; 7 bases map to TRBD1. CDR1 is SGHRS and CDR2 is YFSETQ in the germline V gene. The length of the CDR3 is 15 residues. Trimming at V came to 4 bases and at J to 7 bases, leaving 11 bases not matched to a gene. Here the CDR3 DNA reads TGCGCCAGCAGCGAGCCGGACAGGACTCGGAATGAGCAGTTCTTC. Translating it yields CASSEPDRTRNEQFF.

V and J are TRBV2 and TRBJ1-1; 8 nucleotides align to TRBD1. Unmatched junction bases numbered 6, after V lost 5 bases and J lost 1 base. Germline CDR1 is SNHLY and CDR2 is FYNNEI. The CDR3 has 15 amino acids. The chain's CDR3 is CASSLPTGANTEAFF. The CDR3 region has the DNA TGTGCCAGCAGTCTACCGACAGGGGCGAACACTGAAGCTTTCTTT.

The chain uses TRBV9 and TRBJ2-3; 7 positions match TRBD1. Germline V gives CDR1 SGDLS, CDR2 YYNGEE. CDR3 length: 16 residues. The junction had 14 bases not matched to a gene; V was cut back by 4 bases and J by 6 bases. CDR3 coding DNA: TGTGCCAGCAGCCCAGAGACAGGGCCTAGGGCCGATACGCAGTATTTT. Encoded protein: CASSPETGPRADTQYF.

A few counts support this clone. This chain uses TRBV9 with TRBJ1-1, with D tentatively TRBD1 (5 bases). Trimming removed 0 bases from V and 1 base from J, with 7 bases in between. Germline V gene sequence: CDR1 SGDLS, CDR2 YYNGEE. The CDR3 is 14 amino acids. CDR3 in amino acids: CASSVGGANTEAFF. The CDR3 DNA reads TGTGCCAGCAGCGTAGGAGGGGCGAACACTGAAGCTTTCTTT.

The CDR3 region has the DNA TGTGCCAGCAGCCCTGCCGGGACTACCAACTACGAGCAGTACTTC. The encoded protein is CASSPAGTTNYEQYF. The chain has TRBV9 and TRBJ2-7; 7 bases are shared with TRBD2. The CDR3 covers 15 residues. The V gene's germline CDR1 is SGDLS and CDR2 YYNGEE. With 4 bases clipped from V and 3 bases from J, the junction kept 10 bases outside the gene matches.

V and J are TRBV4-1 and TRBJ1-5, with D tentatively TRBD1 (5 bases). Between the trimmed V and J ends, which lost 4 bases and 5 bases, there was a span of 9 bases. Germline V CDR1 and CDR2: MGHRA, YSYEKL. The CDR3 extends over 13 amino acids. CDR3 DNA sequence: TGCGCCAGCAGCCCAGGGAGGGATCAGCCCCAGCATTTT. Protein: CASSPGRDQPQHF.

J is TRBJ2-1 and V is TRBV19; D may be TRBD1 or TRBD2 (6 bases each). Germline CDR1 and CDR2: LNHDA and SQIVND (reference sequence). V was trimmed by 5 bases and J by 4 bases, leaving 18 bases between them. The CDR3 contains 16 residues. The CDR3 loop reads CASSPRGTKPYNEQFF. The CDR3 DNA sequence: TGTGCCAGTAGTCCCCGGGGGACAAAACCTTACAATGAGCAGTTCTTC. Full variable domain (outside the CDR3, taken from reference TRBV19 and TRBJ2-1): DGGITQSPKYLFRKEGQNVTLSCEQNLNHDAMYWYRQDPGQGLRLIYYSQIVNDFQKGDIAEGYSVSREKKESFPLTVTSAQKNPTAFYLCASSPRGTKPYNEQFFGPGTRLTVL.

V usage is TRBV7-7 and J usage is TRBJ2-2, with TRBD2 matching over 9 bases. The CDR3 is 15 amino acids. Germline V lookup: CDR1 SSHAT, CDR2 FNYEAQ (reference sequence). The trim removed 3 bases at V and 5 bases at J, leaving 4 bases unmatched. CDR3 amino acids: CASSLRAGGTGELFF. In DNA, the CDR3 is TGTGCCAGCAGCTTGAGAGCGGGGGGTACCGGGGAGCTGTTTTTT.

The CDR3 DNA is TGTGCCAGCAGTATAGTAGGGAGCGAGCAGTACTTC. Protein sequence: CASSIVGSEQYF. The J gene is TRBJ2-7, the V gene TRBV2, with D perhaps matching TRBD2 (5 bases). V lost 5 bases and J 6 bases, leaving 11 bases between the germline ends. This CDR3 region has 12 residues. Germline CDR1 SNHLY, CDR2 FYNNEI.

The J gene is TRBJ2-7, the V gene TRBV27; 9 nucleotides line up with TRBD1. V lost 5 bases and J lost 1; bases outside the gene matches: 6. This CDR3 is 15 amino acids long. The germline V gene has CDR1 MNHEY and CDR2 SMNVEV (reference sequence). In nucleotides, the CDR3 is TGTGCCAGCAGTAGACCCGGGACAGGGTCCTACGAGCAGTACTTC. Translating it yields CASSRPGTGSYEQYF.

The chain combines TRBV6-5 with TRBJ1-2, with D perhaps TRBD1 (5 bases). The CDR3 is made up of 13 amino acids. Trimming pared 7 bases from V and 4 bases from J, leaving 13 bases between. CDR1 is MNHEY and CDR2 is SVGAGI in the germline V gene. The chain's CDR3 is CASTLGDSYGYTF. The CDR3 bases are TGTGCCAGCACCCTGGGGGATTCCTATGGCTACACCTTC.

The V gene is TRBV2, the J gene TRBJ1-5; 11 positions agree with TRBD1. V was pared by 6 bases and J by 1 base, with 11 bases of the junction left unmatched. Per germline, CDR1 SNHLY and CDR2 FYNNEI. The CDR3 has 18 amino acids. Here the CDR3 reads CASRARTGGEVSNQPQHF. The CDR3, as DNA: TGTGCCAGCAGAGCCCGGACAGGGGGCGAGGTGAGCAATCAGCCCCAGCATTTT.

The V call is TRBV27, the J call TRBJ2-7; a weak D match, TRBD1 (7 bases). This CDR3 contains 14 residues. Germline lookup yields CDR1 MNHEY and CDR2 SMNVEV (reference sequence). The V and J ends lost 5 bases and 3 bases respectively, with 14 bases between them. In DNA, the CDR3 is TGTGCCAGCAGTCGTTACAGGGGAGGCTACGAGCAGTACTTC. It is translated as CASSRYRGGYEQYF.

The CDR3 loop reads CASSLGEGYGYTF. The CDR3 DNA is TGTGCCAGCAGCTTGGGGGAGGGGTACGGCTACACCTTC. The chain has TRBV5-4 and TRBJ1-2; D possibly corresponds to TRBD1 (5 bases). The CDR3 sequence is 13 residues long. The germline V gene encodes CDR1 SGHNT and CDR2 YYREEE (reference sequence). Trimming took off 0 bases at V and 8 bases at J, with 11 bases between the two ends.

The rearrangement joins TRBV5-6 to TRBJ2-3; TRBD2 might be the D (7 bases). CDR3 length: 15 residues. V was pared by 5 bases and J by 2 bases, with 15 bases between. The germline V gene encodes CDR1 SGHDT and CDR2 YYEEEE. The CDR3 DNA sequence: TGTGCCAGCAGAGGGGGGGGACCCCTCACAGATACGCAGTATTTT. Its protein is CASRGGGPLTDTQYF.

The V call is TRBV4-1, the J call TRBJ1-2; D not certain. The CDR3 extends over 15 amino acids. Trimming took off 4 bases at V and 1 base at J, with 13 bases between the two ends. Germline CDR1 and CDR2: MGHRA and YSYEKL. This chain's CDR3 is CASSPPGSLNYGYTF. The CDR3 coding sequence is TGCGCCAGCAGCCCCCCAGGAAGTCTTAACTATGGCTACACCTTC.

The chain couples TRBV29-1 to TRBJ1-5; D not resolved. Germline V CDR1 and CDR2: SQVTM, ANQGSEA. Deletions cut 6 bases from V and 2 bases from J, with 8 bases between. This CDR3 has 12 amino acids. As DNA, the CDR3 is TGCAGCGTCGGGGAGGGCAATCAGCCCCAGCATTTT. It yields the protein CSVGEGNQPQHF.

The rearrangement links TRBV4-1 to TRBJ1-2; weak D call: TRBD1 (5 bases). There are 15 residues in the CDR3. Trimming cost V 0 bases and J 6 bases, with 14 bases left between them. CDR1 and CDR2 (germline): MGHRA, YSYEKL. CDR3 sequence (DNA): TGCGCCAGCAGCCAAGAAGGTCGTTCGGGGGATGGCTACACCTTC. Residues: CASSQEGRSGDGYTF.